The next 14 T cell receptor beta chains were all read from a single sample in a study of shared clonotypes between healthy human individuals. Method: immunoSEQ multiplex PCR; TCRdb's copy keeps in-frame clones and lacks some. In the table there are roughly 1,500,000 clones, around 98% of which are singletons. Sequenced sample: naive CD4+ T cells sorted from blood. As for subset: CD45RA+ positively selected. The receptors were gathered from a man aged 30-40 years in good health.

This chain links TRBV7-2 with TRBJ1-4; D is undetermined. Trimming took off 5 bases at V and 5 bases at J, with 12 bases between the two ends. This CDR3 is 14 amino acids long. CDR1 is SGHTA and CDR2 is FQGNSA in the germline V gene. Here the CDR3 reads CASSLWSINEKLFF. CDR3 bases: TGTGCCAGCAGCCTGTGGTCCATCAATGAAAAACTGTTTTTT.

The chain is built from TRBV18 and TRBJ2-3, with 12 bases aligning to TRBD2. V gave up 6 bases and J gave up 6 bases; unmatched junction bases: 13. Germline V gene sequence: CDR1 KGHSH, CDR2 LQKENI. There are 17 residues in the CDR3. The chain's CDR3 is CASSTRAASGRADTQYF. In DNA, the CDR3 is TGTGCCAGCTCTACCAGGGCAGCTAGCGGGAGGGCCGATACGCAGTATTTT.

CDR3 bases: TGTGCCACCAGCAGAGGAGGGGGACTGAACACTGAAGCTTTCTTT. Encoded protein: CATSRGGGLNTEAFF. The chain couples TRBV15 to TRBJ1-1; a weak D match, TRBD1 (6 bases). The CDR3 contains 15 residues. Germline-derived CDR1 and CDR2 are LNHNV and YYDKDF (reference sequence). Trimming took 1 base from V and 0 from J, leaving 9 bases between them.

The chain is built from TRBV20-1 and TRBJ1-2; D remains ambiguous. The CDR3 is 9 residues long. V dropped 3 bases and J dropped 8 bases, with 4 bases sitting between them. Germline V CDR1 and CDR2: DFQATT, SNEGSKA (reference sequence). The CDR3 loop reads CSAREGYTF. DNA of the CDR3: TGCAGTGCTAGGGAGGGCTACACCTTC.

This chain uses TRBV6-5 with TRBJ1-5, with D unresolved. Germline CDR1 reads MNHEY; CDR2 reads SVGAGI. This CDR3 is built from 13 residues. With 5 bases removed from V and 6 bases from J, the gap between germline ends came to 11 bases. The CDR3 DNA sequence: TGTGCCAGCAGTCAAGAGGTACGTCAGCCCCAGCATTTT. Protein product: CASSQEVRQPQHF.

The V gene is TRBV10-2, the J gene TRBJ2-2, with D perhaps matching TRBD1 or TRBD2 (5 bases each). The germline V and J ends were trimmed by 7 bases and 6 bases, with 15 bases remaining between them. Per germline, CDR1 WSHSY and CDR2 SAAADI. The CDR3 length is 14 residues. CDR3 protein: CASTGTALAGELFF. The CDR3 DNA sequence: TGCGCCAGCACCGGGACCGCGTTGGCCGGGGAGCTGTTTTTT.

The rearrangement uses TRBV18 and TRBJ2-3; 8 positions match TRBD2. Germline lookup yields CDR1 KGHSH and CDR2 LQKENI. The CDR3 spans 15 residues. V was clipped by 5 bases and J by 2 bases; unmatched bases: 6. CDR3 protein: CASSAAGLVTDTQYF. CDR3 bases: TGTGCCAGCTCAGCAGCGGGACTAGTCACAGATACGCAGTATTTT.

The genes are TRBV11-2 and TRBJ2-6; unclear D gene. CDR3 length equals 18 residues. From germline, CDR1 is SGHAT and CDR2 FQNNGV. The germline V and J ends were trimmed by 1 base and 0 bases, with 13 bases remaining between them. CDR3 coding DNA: TGTGCCAGCAGCTTAGGGCCCCCGAGCCTCTCTGGGGCCAACGTCCTGACTTTC. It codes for CASSLGPPSLSGANVLTF.

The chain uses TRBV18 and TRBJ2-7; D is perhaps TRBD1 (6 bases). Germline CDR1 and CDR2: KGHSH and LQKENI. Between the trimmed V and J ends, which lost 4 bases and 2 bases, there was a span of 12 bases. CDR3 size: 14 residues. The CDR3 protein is CASSLPGQTYEQYF. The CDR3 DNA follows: TGTGCCAGCTCACTTCCCGGACAGACCTACGAGCAGTACTTC.

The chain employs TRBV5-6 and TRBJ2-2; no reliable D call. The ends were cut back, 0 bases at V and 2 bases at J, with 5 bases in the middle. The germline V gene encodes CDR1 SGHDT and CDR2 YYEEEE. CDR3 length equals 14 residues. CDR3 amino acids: CASSLGRNTGELFF. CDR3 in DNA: TGTGCCAGCAGCTTGGGAAGAAACACCGGGGAGCTGTTTTTT.

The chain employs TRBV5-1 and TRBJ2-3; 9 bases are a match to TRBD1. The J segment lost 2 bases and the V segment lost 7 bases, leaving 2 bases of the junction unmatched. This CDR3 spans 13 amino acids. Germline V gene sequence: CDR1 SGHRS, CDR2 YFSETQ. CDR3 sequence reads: CASGDRVTDTQYF. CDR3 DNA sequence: TGCGCCAGCGGGGACAGGGTCACAGATACGCAGTATTTT.

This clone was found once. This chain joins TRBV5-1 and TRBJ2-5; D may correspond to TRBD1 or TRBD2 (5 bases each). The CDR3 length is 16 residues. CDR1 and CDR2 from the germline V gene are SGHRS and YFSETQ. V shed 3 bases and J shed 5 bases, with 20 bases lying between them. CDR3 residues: CASSSHLRGAAETQYF. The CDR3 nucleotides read TGCGCCAGCAGCTCGCACCTAAGAGGGGCGGCGGAGACCCAGTACTTC.

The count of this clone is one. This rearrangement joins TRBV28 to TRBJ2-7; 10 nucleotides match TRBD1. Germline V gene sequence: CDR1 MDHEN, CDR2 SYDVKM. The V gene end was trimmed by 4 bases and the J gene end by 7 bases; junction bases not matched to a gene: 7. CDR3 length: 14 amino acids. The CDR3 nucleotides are TGTGCCAGCAGTTACCCGGGACAGGGGAATGAGCAGTACTTC. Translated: CASSYPGQGNEQYF.

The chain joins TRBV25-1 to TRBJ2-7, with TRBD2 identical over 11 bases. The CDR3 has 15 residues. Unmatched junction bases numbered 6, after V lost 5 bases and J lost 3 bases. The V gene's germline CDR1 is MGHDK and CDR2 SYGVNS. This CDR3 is CASSTPGLAVYEQYF. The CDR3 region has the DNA TGTGCCAGCAGTACTCCGGGACTAGCGGTCTACGAGCAGTACTTC.